A selection of T cell receptor beta chains follows, all from one sample in a study of T cells after yellow fever vaccination. Using its own MiXCR run on the 5' RACE reads, TCRdb lists one record per CDR3 protein. The sample includes just under 600,000 distinct CDR3 sequences, roughly 14% seen only once; the top ten take around an eighth. The input for sequencing was PBMCs, taken on the day of the yellow fever booster vaccination. These receptors originate from a young man who received the YFV17D yellow fever vaccine. Both conserved end residues are part of each CDR3. The D gene is left open where the match is weak. A clone size is listed for some rows: how often the clone was seen (once, few, many), or a class if it is expanded.

V: TRBV19; J: TRBJ1-1; D: TRBD1; size: few; length: 14; DNA: TGTGCCAGTAGTCGACAGACAGGGGTGTCTGAAGCTTTCTTT; CDR3: CASSRQTGVSEAFF
V: TRBV10-3; J: TRBJ2-1; D: .; size: .; length: 16; DNA: TGTGCCATCAGTGAGTCCCGCTATGGTGGGAGCGGGTTTAGAGTCTTC; CDR3: CAISESRYGGSGFRVF
V: TRBV9; J: TRBJ2-1; D: TRBD2; size: many; length: 19; DNA: TGTGCCAGCAGCACAGGGAACGCTGTACTAGCGGTATTCTATGATGAGCAGTTCTTC; CDR3: CASSTGNAVLAVFYDEQFF
V: TRBV12-3/TRBV12-4; J: TRBJ2-7; D: .; size: few; length: 12; DNA: TGTGCCAGCAGTTTCTCCTCCCACGAGCAGTACTTC; CDR3: CASSFSSHEQYF
V: TRBV29-1; J: TRBJ2-5; D: .; size: few; length: 12; DNA: TGCAGCACCTGGACAGCTCGGCAGACCCAGTACTTC; CDR3: CSTWTARQTQYF
V: TRBV29-1; J: TRBJ2-7; D: TRBD1; size: many; length: 13; DNA: TGCAGCGTCGGGACAGGGGAGCCCTACGAGCAGTACTTC; CDR3: CSVGTGEPYEQYF
V: TRBV11-2; J: TRBJ2-1; D: .; size: .; length: 14; DNA: TGTGCCAGCAGCTTCGGCGGGAAATCGGATGAGCAGTTCTTC; CDR3: CASSFGGKSDEQFF
V: TRBV7-9; J: TRBJ2-1; D: TRBD1; size: few; length: 16; DNA: TGTGCCAGCAGCCATTCGGGACAGCCCGCCTACAATGAGCAGTTCTTC; CDR3: CASSHSGQPAYNEQFF
V: TRBV5-4; J: TRBJ2-2; D: .; size: few; length: 14; DNA: TGTGCCAGCAGCTTCTGGGCGAGCACCGGGGAGCTGTTTTTT; CDR3: CASSFWASTGELFF
V: TRBV29-1; J: TRBJ2-7; D: TRBD1; size: many; length: 12; DNA: TGCAGCGTTGTCATATCAGGGGGCGAGCAGTACTTC; CDR3: CSVVISGGEQYF
V: TRBV20-1; J: TRBJ2-3; D: TRBD2; size: few; length: 17; DNA: TGCAGTGCTCAGGGACTAGCGGGCTCCTCTAGCACAGATACGCAGTATTTT; CDR3: CSAQGLAGSSSTDTQYF
V: TRBV11-1; J: TRBJ2-7; D: .; size: few; length: 16; DNA: TGTGCCAGCAGCTTATCTTCCCAGGGCATTTCCTACGAGCAGTACTTC; CDR3: CASSLSSQGISYEQYF
V: TRBV7-2; J: TRBJ2-1; D: TRBD2; size: .; length: 17; DNA: TGTGCCAGCAGCTTGCCTATCCGGGGACGGGGGGGCAATGAGCAGTTCTTC; CDR3: CASSLPIRGRGGNEQFF
V: TRBV25-1; J: TRBJ2-3; D: TRBD1; size: few; length: 14; DNA: TGTGCCAGCAGTGAGACAGGGTTGGCAGATACGCAGTATTTT; CDR3: CASSETGLADTQYF
V: TRBV20-1; J: TRBJ2-4; D: .; size: .; length: 13; DNA: TGCAGTGCTACCAGAGATGCCAAAAACATTCAGTACTTC; CDR3: CSATRDAKNIQYF
V: TRBV7-2; J: TRBJ2-7; D: .; size: few; length: 14; DNA: TGTGCCAGCAGCAACCGGGACGGACCCTACGAGCAGTACTTC; CDR3: CASSNRDGPYEQYF
V: TRBV5-5; J: TRBJ1-5; D: .; size: .; length: 15; DNA: TGTGCCAGCAGCTTACAGGATATTAGCAATCAGCCCCAGCATTTT; CDR3: CASSLQDISNQPQHF
V: TRBV7-2; J: TRBJ2-7; D: TRBD2; size: few; length: 14; DNA: TGTGCCAGCAGCTCTAGCGGGAGAAGAGGCGAGCAGTACTTC; CDR3: CASSSSGRRGEQYF
V: TRBV5-1; J: TRBJ2-7; D: .; size: few; length: 14; DNA: TGCGCCAGCAGCTATCTCGGGGGTGCGTACGAGCAGTACTTC; CDR3: CASSYLGGAYEQYF
V: TRBV3-1; J: TRBJ2-1; D: .; size: few; length: 11; DNA: TGTGCCAGCAGCTACCGCGATGAGCAGTTCTTC; CDR3: CASSYRDEQFF
V: TRBV9; J: TRBJ2-3; D: .; size: .; length: 16; DNA: TGTGCCAGCAGCGTAGTAGACGGTCTCGGCACAGATACGCAGTATTTT; CDR3: CASSVVDGLGTDTQYF
V: TRBV3-1; J: TRBJ1-2; D: .; size: few; length: 13; DNA: TGTGCCAGCAGCCAAGGGTCGCCATATGGCTACACCTTC; CDR3: CASSQGSPYGYTF
V: TRBV6-2/TRBV6-3; J: TRBJ1-6; D: .; size: .; length: 13; DNA: TGTGCCAGCTGGTCCGGACACGATTCACCCCTCCACTTT; CDR3: CASWSGHDSPLHF
V: TRBV25-1; J: TRBJ1-6; D: .; size: .; length: 15; DNA: TGTGCCAGCAGTGGGGTTCCGGGAGTGGATTCACCCCTCCACTTT; CDR3: CASSGVPGVDSPLHF
V: TRBV5-1; J: TRBJ1-1; D: .; size: few; length: 14; DNA: TGCGCCAGCACCCCTGGGCTGCCGAACACTGAAGCTTTCTTT; CDR3: CASTPGLPNTEAFF
V: TRBV24-1; J: TRBJ2-1; D: .; size: few; length: 15; DNA: TGTGCCACCAGTGACCCCGGGGTGTCCGTCAATGAGCAGTTCTTC; CDR3: CATSDPGVSVNEQFF
V: TRBV7-8; J: TRBJ2-5; D: .; size: few; length: 13; DNA: TGTGCCAGCACCAGGGGCGGGGGAGAGACCCAGTACTTC; CDR3: CASTRGGGETQYF
V: TRBV6-5; J: TRBJ1-1; D: .; size: few; length: 13; DNA: TGTGCCAGCAGTTACGGGGTGGGGTTGATCGCTTTCTTT; CDR3: CASSYGVGLIAFF
V: TRBV5-6; J: TRBJ1-4; D: TRBD1; size: few; length: 16; DNA: TGTGCCAGCAGCCTGGGACAGCTGACAGCAAATGAAAAACTGTTTTTT; CDR3: CASSLGQLTANEKLFF
V: TRBV5-6; J: TRBJ2-7; D: .; size: many; length: 15; DNA: TGTGCCAGCAGCTTGAGTTATGGGAGTGTCTACGAGCAGTACTTC; CDR3: CASSLSYGSVYEQYF
V: TRBV25-1; J: TRBJ1-2; D: .; size: .; length: 12; DNA: TGTGCCAGCAGTGTCAGGGACTATGGCTACACCTTC; CDR3: CASSVRDYGYTF
V: TRBV14; J: TRBJ2-5; D: .; size: .; length: 16; DNA: TGTGCCAGCAGCCAAGCCACAGGTTTATTTCAAGAGACCCAGTACTTC; CDR3: CASSQATGLFQETQYF
V: TRBV16; J: TRBJ1-5; D: .; size: .; length: 14; DNA: TGTGCCAGCAGCCAATCGCCAGGCAATCAGCCCCAGCATTTT; CDR3: CASSQSPGNQPQHF
V: TRBV20-1; J: TRBJ2-1; D: .; size: .; length: 10; DNA: TGCAGTGCTAAGCTTGGTGAGCAGTTCTTC; CDR3: CSAKLGEQFF
V: TRBV18; J: TRBJ2-1; D: .; size: .; length: 16; DNA: TGTGCCAGCTCACCCTTTTTCGGGACTCCAGGGGATGAGCAGTTCTTC; CDR3: CASSPFFGTPGDEQFF
V: TRBV20-1; J: TRBJ2-7; D: TRBD1; size: .; length: 15; DNA: TGCAGTGCTAGTGTGTCCGGGACAGGGGGCCACGAGCAGTACTTC; CDR3: CSASVSGTGGHEQYF
V: TRBV24-1; J: TRBJ2-3; D: .; size: .; length: 15; DNA: TGTGCCACCAGTGTCGGGACCGCATCCACAGATACGCAGTATTTT; CDR3: CATSVGTASTDTQYF
V: TRBV12-3/TRBV12-4; J: TRBJ2-1; D: .; size: .; length: 12; DNA: TGTGCCAGCAGTTTTAGCGCGAATGAGCAGTTCTTC; CDR3: CASSFSANEQFF
V: TRBV19; J: TRBJ2-3; D: .; size: few; length: 14; DNA: TGTGCCAGTAGTATAGGGGCCTGGACAGATACGCAGTATTTT; CDR3: CASSIGAWTDTQYF
V: TRBV5-1; J: TRBJ2-2; D: TRBD2; size: .; length: 16; DNA: TGCGCCAGCAGACCGCCCGCGGGAGGGGTTGCCGGGGAGCTGTTTTTT; CDR3: CASRPPAGGVAGELFF
V: TRBV6-2/TRBV6-3; J: TRBJ1-1; D: TRBD1; size: few; length: 14; DNA: TGTGCCAGCAGACCAACAGGGGTGAACACTGAAGCTTTCTTT; CDR3: CASRPTGVNTEAFF
V: TRBV6-2/TRBV6-3; J: TRBJ1-5; D: .; size: .; length: 13; DNA: TGTGCCAGCAGCGATAATAGCAATCAGCCCCAGCATTTT; CDR3: CASSDNSNQPQHF
V: TRBV3-1; J: TRBJ2-3; D: .; size: few; length: 17; DNA: TGTGCCAGCAGCCAAGGGACCGACTGGGGTAGCACAGATACGCAGTATTTT; CDR3: CASSQGTDWGSTDTQYF
V: TRBV27; J: TRBJ2-5; D: .; size: .; length: 14; DNA: TGTGCCAGCAGTTTATCGGGACACGGGGAGACCCAGTACTTC; CDR3: CASSLSGHGETQYF